The sequence of this T cell receptor (beta chain) was determined in a study of T cells in Graves' hyperthyroidism and ophthalmopathy. Whole-study results and caveats: Model predictions of ophthalmopathy came a median approximately seven months before onset.

About this clonotype itself: What it binds is unknown.

These patients, aged 18 to 65, had recently diagnosed hyperthyroidism lasting under 2 months. Exclusion of patients followed from uncontrolled infection, other autoimmune disease, pregnancy or lactation. Diagnoses were made from clinical symptoms, serum measures (thyroxine and TRAb), thyroid ultrasound and orbital computed tomography. The CDR3 is made up of 14 amino acids. Deletions cut 4 bases from V and 0 bases from J, with 6 bases between. The germline V gene has CDR1 SGHTA and CDR2 FQGTGA. TCR beta CDR3 regions were amplified from RNA transcripts. First-round RT-PCR with HTBI primers amplified the TCR CDR3 region. Using its own MiXCR run on the multiplex PCR reads, TCRdb lists one record per CDR3 protein. The table lists hundreds of thousands of distinct CDR3 sequences, about 15% of them singletons.

Sequenced sample: blood. The J gene is TRBJ2-2, the V gene TRBV7-3; no clear D. The clonotype originates from a woman aged 25-40 years with Graves' hyperthyroidism. The CDR3 spells CASSSQANTGELFF. As DNA, the CDR3 is TGTGCCAGCAGCTCTCAAGCGAACACCGGGGAGCTGTTTTTT.